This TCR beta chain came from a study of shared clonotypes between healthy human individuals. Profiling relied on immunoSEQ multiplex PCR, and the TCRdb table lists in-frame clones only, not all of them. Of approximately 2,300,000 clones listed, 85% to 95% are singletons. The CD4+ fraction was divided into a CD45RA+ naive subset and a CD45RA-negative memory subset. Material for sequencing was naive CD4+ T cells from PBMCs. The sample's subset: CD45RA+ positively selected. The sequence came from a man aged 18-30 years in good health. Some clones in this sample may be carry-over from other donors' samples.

This CDR3 reads CASSSHQEKLFF. For the CDR3, the DNA is TGTGCCAGCAGCTCACATCAGGAAAAACTGTTTTTT. The rearrangement joins TRBV5-4 to TRBJ1-4; D unclear. CDR1 is SGHNT, CDR2 YYREEE, per germline (reference sequence). CDR3 size: 12 residues. Trimming left V 3 bases short and J 8 bases short, with 8 bases between.